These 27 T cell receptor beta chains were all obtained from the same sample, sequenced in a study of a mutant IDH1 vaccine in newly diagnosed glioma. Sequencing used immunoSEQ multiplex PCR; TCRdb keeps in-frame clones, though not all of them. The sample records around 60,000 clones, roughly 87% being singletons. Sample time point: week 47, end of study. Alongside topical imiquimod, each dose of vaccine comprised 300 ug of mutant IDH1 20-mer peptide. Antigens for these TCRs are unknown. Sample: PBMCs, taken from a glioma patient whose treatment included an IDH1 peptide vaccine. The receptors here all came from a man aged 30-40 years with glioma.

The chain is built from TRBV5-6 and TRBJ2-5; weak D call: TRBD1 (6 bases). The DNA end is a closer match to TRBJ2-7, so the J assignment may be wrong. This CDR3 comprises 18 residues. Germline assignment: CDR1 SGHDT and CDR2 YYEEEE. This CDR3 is CASISRISGQSEVGEQYF. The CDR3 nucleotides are TGTGCCAGCATTTCCCGTATATCGGGACAATCAGAGGTAGGCGAGCAGTACTTC.

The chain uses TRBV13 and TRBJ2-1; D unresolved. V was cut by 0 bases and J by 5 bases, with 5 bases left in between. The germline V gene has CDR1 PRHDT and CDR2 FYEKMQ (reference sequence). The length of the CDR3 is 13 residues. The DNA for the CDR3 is TGTGCCAGCAGCTTAGGGCAGGACAATGAGCAGTTCTTC. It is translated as CASSLGQDNEQFF.

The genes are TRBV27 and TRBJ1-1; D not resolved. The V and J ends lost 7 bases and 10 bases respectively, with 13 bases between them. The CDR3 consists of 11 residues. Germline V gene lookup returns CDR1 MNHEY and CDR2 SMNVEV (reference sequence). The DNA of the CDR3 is TGTGCCAGCATTGACTATGGGAGAGCTTTCTTT. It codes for CASIDYGRAFF.

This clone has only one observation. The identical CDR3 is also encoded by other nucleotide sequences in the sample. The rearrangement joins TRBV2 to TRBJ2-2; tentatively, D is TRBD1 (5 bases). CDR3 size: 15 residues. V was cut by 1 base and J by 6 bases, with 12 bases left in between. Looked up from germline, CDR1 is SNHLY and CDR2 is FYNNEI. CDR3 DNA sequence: TGTGCCAGCAGTGAAGAGGAAGGGGTGGCCGGGGAGCTGTTTTTT. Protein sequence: CASSEEEGVAGELFF.

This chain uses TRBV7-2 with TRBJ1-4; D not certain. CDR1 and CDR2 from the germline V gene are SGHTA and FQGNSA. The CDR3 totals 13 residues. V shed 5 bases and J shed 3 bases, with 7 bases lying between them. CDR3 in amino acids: CASSSFPNEKLFF. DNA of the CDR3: TGTGCCAGCAGCAGTTTTCCTAATGAAAAACTGTTTTTT.

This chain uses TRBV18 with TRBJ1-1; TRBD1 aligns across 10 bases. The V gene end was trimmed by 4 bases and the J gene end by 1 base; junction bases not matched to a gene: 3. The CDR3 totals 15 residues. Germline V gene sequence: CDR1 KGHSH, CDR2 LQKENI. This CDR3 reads CASSRGTGENTEAFF. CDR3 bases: TGTGCCAGCTCACGGGGGACAGGGGAGAACACTGAAGCTTTCTTT.

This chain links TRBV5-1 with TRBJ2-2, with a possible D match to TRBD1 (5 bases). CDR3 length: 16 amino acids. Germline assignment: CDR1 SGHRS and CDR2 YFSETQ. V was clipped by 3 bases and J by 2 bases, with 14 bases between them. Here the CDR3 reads CASSWVIGVNTGELFF. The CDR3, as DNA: TGCGCCAGCAGCTGGGTAATAGGGGTCAACACCGGGGAGCTGTTTTTT.

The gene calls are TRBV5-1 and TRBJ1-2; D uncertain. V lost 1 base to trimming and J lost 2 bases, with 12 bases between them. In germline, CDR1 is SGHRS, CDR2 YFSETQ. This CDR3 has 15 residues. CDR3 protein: CASSLYYGSNYGYTF. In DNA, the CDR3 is TGCGCCAGCAGCTTGTATTACGGATCCAACTATGGCTACACCTTC.

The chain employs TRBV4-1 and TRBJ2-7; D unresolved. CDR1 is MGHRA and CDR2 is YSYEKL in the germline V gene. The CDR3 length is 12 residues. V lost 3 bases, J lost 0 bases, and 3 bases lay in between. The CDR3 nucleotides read TGCGCCAGCAGCCACCCCTCCTACGAGCAGTACTTC. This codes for CASSHPSYEQYF.

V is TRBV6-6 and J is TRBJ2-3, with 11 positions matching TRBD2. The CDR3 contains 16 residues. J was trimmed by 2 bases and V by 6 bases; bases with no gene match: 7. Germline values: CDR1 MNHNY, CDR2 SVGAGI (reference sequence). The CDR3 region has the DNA TGTGCCAGCAGCCCACTAGCGGGGGCCTTCACAGATACGCAGTATTTT. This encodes CASSPLAGAFTDTQYF.

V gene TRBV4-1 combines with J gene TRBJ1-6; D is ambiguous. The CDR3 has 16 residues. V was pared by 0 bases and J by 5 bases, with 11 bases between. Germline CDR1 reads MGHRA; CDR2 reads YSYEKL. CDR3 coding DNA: TGCGCCAGCAGCCAAGATCGGGTCAGAAATAATTCACCCCTCCACTTT. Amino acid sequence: CASSQDRVRNNSPLHF.

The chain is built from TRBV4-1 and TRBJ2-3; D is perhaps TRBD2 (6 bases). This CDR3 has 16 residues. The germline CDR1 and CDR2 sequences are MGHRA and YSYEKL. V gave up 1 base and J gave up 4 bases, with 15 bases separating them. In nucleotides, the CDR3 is TGCGCCAGCAGCCAAGGTCGGGGGACGGGTGCAGATACGCAGTATTTT. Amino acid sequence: CASSQGRGTGADTQYF.

CDR3 protein: CASSRGTGESQPQHF. CDR3 coding DNA: TGTGCCAGCAGCCGTGGGACAGGGGAGAGTCAGCCCCAGCATTTT. J is TRBJ1-5 and V is TRBV11-2, with 10 bases fitting TRBD1. Germline V gives CDR1 SGHAT, CDR2 FQNNGV. CDR3 length equals 15 residues. V shed 5 bases, J shed 6 bases, and the junction held 7 bases outside the gene matches.

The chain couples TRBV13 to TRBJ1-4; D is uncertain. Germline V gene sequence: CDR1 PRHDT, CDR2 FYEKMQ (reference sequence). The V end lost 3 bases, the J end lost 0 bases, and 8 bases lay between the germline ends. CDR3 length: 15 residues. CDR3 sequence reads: CASSLTGATNEKLFF. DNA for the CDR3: TGTGCCAGCAGCTTGACCGGAGCAACTAATGAAAAACTGTTTTTT.

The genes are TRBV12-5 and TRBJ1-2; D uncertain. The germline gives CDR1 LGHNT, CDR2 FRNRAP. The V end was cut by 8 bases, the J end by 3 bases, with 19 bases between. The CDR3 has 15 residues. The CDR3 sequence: CASLNSGGLDYGYTF. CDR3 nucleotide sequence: TGTGCTAGTTTGAACTCTGGAGGGTTGGACTATGGCTACACCTTC.

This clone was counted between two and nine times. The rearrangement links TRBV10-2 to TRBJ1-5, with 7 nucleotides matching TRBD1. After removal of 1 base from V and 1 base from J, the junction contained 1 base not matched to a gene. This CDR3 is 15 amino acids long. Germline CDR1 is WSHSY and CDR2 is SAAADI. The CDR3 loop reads CASSELTGSNQPQHF. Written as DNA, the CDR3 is TGCGCCAGCAGTGAGTTGACAGGGAGCAATCAGCCCCAGCATTTT.

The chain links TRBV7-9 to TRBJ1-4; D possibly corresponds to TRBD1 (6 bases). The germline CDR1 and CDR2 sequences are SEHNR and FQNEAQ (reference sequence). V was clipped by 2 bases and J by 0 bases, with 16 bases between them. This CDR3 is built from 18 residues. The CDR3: CASSLMNLRGSTNEKLFF. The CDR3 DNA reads TGTGCCAGCAGCTTAATGAACCTTAGGGGGTCAACTAATGAAAAACTGTTTTTT.

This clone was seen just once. CDR3 amino acids: CASSLASGGVYEQYF. The CDR3 DNA is TGTGCCAGCAGCTTGGCCTCAGGGGGTGTGTACGAGCAGTACTTC. V usage is TRBV5-4 and J usage is TRBJ2-5; 7 bases map to TRBD1. The J call could be wrong; TRBJ2-7 is a better fit for the DNA end. Germline V gene sequence: CDR1 SGHNT, CDR2 YYREEE (reference sequence). CDR3 length: 15 residues.

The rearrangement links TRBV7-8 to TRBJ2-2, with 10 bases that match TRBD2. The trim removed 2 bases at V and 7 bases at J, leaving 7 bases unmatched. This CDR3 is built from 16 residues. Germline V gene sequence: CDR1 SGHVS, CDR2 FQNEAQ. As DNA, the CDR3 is TGTGCCAGCAGCTTAATGCTAGCGGGGGTTGTCGGGGAGCTGTTTTTT. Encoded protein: CASSLMLAGVVGELFF.

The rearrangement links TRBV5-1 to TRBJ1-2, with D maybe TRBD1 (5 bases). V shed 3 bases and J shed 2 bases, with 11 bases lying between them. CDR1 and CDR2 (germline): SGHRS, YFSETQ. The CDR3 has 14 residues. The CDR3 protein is CASSSQGFNYGYTF. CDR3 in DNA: TGCGCCAGCAGCTCCCAGGGCTTCAACTATGGCTACACCTTC.

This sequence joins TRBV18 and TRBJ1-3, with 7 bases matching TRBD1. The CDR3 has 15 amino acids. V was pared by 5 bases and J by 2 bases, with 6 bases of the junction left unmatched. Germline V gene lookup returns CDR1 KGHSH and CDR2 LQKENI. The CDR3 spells CASSKTGMTGNTIYF. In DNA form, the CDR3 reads TGTGCCAGCTCAAAGACAGGGATGACTGGAAACACCATATATTTT.

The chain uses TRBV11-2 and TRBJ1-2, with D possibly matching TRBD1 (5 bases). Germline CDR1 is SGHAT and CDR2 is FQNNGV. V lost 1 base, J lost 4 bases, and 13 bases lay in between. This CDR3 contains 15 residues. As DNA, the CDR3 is TGTGCCAGCAGCTTAGCGGGGCGCGAGGGCTATGGCTACACCTTC. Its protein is CASSLAGREGYGYTF.

The CDR3 DNA sequence: TGTGCCAGCAGTTCGGACAGACCTCTGGCCAAAAACATTCAGTACTTC. As protein: CASSSDRPLAKNIQYF. The V call is TRBV6-5, the J call TRBJ2-4, with D possibly being TRBD1 (6 bases). In germline, CDR1 is MNHEY, CDR2 SVGAGI. V was cut by 4 bases and J by 1 base, with 14 bases left in between. The CDR3 is 16 residues long.

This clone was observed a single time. CDR3 sequence (DNA): TGTGCCTGGAGTGCAGGTCCCTCTAGGGTCCAAGAGACCCAGTACTTC. Encoded protein: CAWSAGPSRVQETQYF. The V call is TRBV30, the J call TRBJ2-5; D is unclear. The CDR3 runs 16 residues. V lost 1 base and J 1 base, leaving 16 bases between the germline ends. Germline CDR1 is GTSNPN and CDR2 is SVGIG (reference sequence).

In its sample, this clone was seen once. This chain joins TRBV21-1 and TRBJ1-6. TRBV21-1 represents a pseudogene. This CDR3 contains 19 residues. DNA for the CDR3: TGTGCCAGCAGCAAAGGATTTGGCGGTCGGAGCTCCTATAATTCACCCCTCCACTTT. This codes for CASSKGFGGRSSYNSPLHF.

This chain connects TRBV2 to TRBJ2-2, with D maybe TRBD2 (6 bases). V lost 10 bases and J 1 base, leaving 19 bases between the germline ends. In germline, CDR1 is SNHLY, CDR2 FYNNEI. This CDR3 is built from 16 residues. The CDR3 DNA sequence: TGTGCCACCACTGAGACGGGCGGGGTGAACACCGGGGAGCTGTTTTTT. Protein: CATTETGGVNTGELFF.

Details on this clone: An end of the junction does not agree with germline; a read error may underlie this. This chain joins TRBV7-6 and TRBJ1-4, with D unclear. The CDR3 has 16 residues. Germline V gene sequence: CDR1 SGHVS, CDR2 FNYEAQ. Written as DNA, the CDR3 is TGTGCCAGCAGCCCACGTTCGGGAAGGTCTAATGAGAAACTGTTTTTT. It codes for CASSPRSGRSNEKLFF.